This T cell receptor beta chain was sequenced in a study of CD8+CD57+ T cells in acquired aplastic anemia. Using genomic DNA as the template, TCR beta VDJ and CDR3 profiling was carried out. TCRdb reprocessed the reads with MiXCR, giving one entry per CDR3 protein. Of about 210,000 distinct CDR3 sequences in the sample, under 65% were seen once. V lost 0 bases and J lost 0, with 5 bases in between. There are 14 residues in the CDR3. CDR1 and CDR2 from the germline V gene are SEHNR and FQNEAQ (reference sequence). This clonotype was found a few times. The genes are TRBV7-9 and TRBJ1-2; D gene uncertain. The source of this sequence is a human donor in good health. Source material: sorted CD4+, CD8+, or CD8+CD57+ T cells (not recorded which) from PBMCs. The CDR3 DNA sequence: TGTGCCAGCAGCTTAGCGACACCTAACTATGGCTACACCTTC. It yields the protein CASSLATPNYGYTF.